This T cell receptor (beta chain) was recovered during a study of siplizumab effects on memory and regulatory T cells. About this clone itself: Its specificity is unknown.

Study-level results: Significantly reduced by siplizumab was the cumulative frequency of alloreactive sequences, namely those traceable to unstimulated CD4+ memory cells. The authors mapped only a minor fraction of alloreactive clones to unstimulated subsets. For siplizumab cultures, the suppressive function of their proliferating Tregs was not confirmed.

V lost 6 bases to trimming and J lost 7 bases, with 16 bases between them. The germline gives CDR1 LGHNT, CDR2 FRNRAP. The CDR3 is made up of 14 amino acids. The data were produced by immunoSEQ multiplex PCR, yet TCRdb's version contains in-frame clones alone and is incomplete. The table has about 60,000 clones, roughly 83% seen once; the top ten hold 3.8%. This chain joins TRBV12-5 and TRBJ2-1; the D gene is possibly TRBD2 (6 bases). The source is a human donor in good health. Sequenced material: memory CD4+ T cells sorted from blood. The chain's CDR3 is CASGEGLDRNEQFF. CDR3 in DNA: TGTGCTAGTGGGGAGGGATTAGACCGGAATGAGCAGTTCTTC.